This T cell receptor (beta chain) comes out of a study of blood T cell repertoires in COVID-19 (dated by TCRdb to 2019 to 2021). Regarding the study in general: Samples covering the acute and convalescent phases of COVID-19 were provided by collaborators in the United States, Italy and Spain. Samples were obtained from the ongoing ImmuneRACE study (first 160 participants) and from 1,254 subjects provided by 6 global collaborators. Nearly every sample came with metadata listing a de-identified subject ID, COVID-19 status, age in years and sex. Subjects who had been exposed to COVID-19, were actively infected with it, or had recovered from it provided the deeply sampled blood TCRbeta repertoires that made up the dataset. Where available, HLA class I and class II types were taken from metadata supplied by the sample provider and were not determined by assay-based typing. The repertoires were made available in a free public database intended to serve as a resource for research on the immune response to SARS-CoV-2. The material from the prospective study consisted of cDNA or gDNA derived from T cells, B-cell-depleted T cells, or PBMCs. General findings and caveats noted by the study authors: Clinical and demographic metadata were provided uncurated, with the amount varying by source and participant.

The cysteine opens and the phenylalanine closes a CDR3 of 14 amino acids. Only the CDR3 portion is preserved as DNA: 42 bases, with reading frame beginning at the first base. The germline V gene provides CDR1 SQVTM and CDR2 ANQGSEA. Trimming takes 6 bases from V and 3 bases from J, and the germline ends sit 14 bases apart. On this clone: The antigen this receptor binds is unknown. The record has no base qualities; no much larger clone is one base away.

Whole blood was collected in K2EDTA tubes by collaborating institutions according to the institutions' own protocols. For TCRbeta analysis, collaborator samples were shipped as frozen whole blood, as isolated PBMCs, or as DNA extracted from either sample type. TCRbeta CDR3 regions were amplified from genomic DNA using the immunoSEQ Assay, a bias-controlled multiplex PCR. The authors' analysis ran thus. The number of nucleated cells in each sample was estimated from the amplification of reference gene primers within the assay. To quantify the absolute abundance of each unique TCRbeta CDR3 rearrangement, sequence reads were collapsed and filtered. For each sample, productive Simpson clonality was calculated as the square root of Simpson's diversity index over productive rearrangements. The source is immuneACCESS, and TCRdb retained only in-frame sequences with V and J called. Part of the clones is not carried over; for the studies checked, unresolved V genes explain less than half of this, and the remainder is unexplained. Clonal size and the V and J genes are those of that table, whereas D and trimming came from the DNA. This sample holds about 200,000 clones; more than 65% were observed only once. Roughly 13% of the sample belongs to the ten largest clones.

The chain links TRBV29-1 with TRBJ1-4, with a tentative D gene TRBD1 over 5 matching bases. This receptor was identified in a human donor in a cohort sampled during active COVID-19. Sequencing input: peripheral blood. Read as DNA, the sequence is TGCAGCGTAGGGCTAAGGGGTGCTAATGAAAAACTGTTTTTT. Its translation reads: CSVGLRGANEKLFF.